A single sample gave rise to the 32 T cell receptor beta chains below, sequenced in a study of T cell changes during pregnancy in multiple sclerosis. TCRdb keeps only in-frame clones here, not all; method: immunoSEQ multiplex PCR. The table lists approximately 40,000 clones, 88% of them singletons, with approximately 1.2% in the top ten. The sequenced sample was CD4+ T cells from peripheral blood mononuclear cells, obtained in the second trimester of pregnancy. These receptors came from a female donor with multiple sclerosis, enrolled in a pregnancy study.

The genes are TRBV5-4 and TRBJ1-1; perhaps TRBD1 as D (5 bases). Germline assignment: CDR1 SGHNT and CDR2 YYREEE (reference sequence). The V and J ends lost 0 bases and 2 bases respectively, with 17 bases between them. The CDR3 is 17 residues long. This CDR3 is CASSLAAGYTANTEAFF. The DNA of the CDR3 is TGTGCCAGCAGCTTGGCCGCAGGGTACACCGCTAACACTGAAGCTTTCTTT.

This clone was detected only once. This chain joins TRBV7-9 and TRBJ2-3; 11 bases map to TRBD2. The CDR3 is 17 amino acids. Germline V CDR1 and CDR2: SEHNR, FQNEAQ (reference sequence). Trimming cost V 1 base and J 5 bases; bases outside gene matches: 8. DNA for the CDR3: TGTGCCAGCAGCTTAGTGCGGGCGCTAGCGGGGGGAGATACGCAGTATTTT. Its protein is CASSLVRALAGGDTQYF.

The DNA of the CDR3 is TGTGCCAGTAGGACGGCCCCCGGACAGGCCACCGTCTCTGGGGCCAACGTCCTGACTTTC. It yields the protein CASRTAPGQATVSGANVLTF. J is TRBJ2-6 and V is TRBV19; the match to TRBD1 covers 7 bases. Germline assignment: CDR1 LNHDA and CDR2 SQIVND (reference sequence). V shed 6 bases, J shed 0 bases, and the junction held 17 bases outside the gene matches. The CDR3 spans 20 residues. The variable domain in full, with the rest retrieved from reference TRBV19 and TRBJ2-6, is DGGITQSPKYLFRKEGQNVTLSCEQNLNHDAMYWYRQDPGQGLRLIYYSQIVNDFQKGDIAEGYSVSREKKESFPLTVTSAQKNPTAFYLCASRTAPGQATVSGANVLTFGAGSRLTVL.

The table lists this clone with a count of one. The chain uses TRBV4-1 and TRBJ2-3; 11 nucleotides align to TRBD2. CDR1 is MGHRA, CDR2 YSYEKL, per germline. V shed 4 bases and J 6 bases; nucleotides not matched to a gene: 18. The length of the CDR3 is 19 residues. The CDR3 DNA follows: TGCGCCAGCAGCCGACAGAACAGCCTTAGCGGGAGGGCCGGGGATACGCAGTATTTT. Protein product: CASSRQNSLSGRAGDTQYF.

This clone was counted a few times. The J gene is TRBJ1-1, the V gene TRBV14; D might be TRBD1 (6 bases). Germline V gene data show CDR1 as SGHDN and CDR2 as FVKESK. The V end was cut by 3 bases, the J end by 1 base, with 9 bases between. The CDR3 contains 14 residues. DNA for the CDR3: TGTGCCAGCAGCCACTCGGGACAGAACACTGAAGCTTTCTTT. It specifies CASSHSGQNTEAFF. Drawing the rest from reference TRBV14 and TRBJ1-1, the complete variable domain is EAGVTQFPSHSVIEKGQTVTLRCDPISGHDNLYWYRRVMGKEIKFLLHFVKESKQDESGMPNNRFLAERTGGTYSTLKVQPAELEDSGVYFCASSHSGQNTEAFFGQGTRLTVV.

The CDR3 DNA reads as TGTGCCAGCAACTCCATGGAGGGTCCCTACAATGAGCAGTTCTTC. Its protein product is CASNSMEGPYNEQFF. This chain joins TRBV6-5 and TRBJ2-1; TRBD2 might be the D (6 bases). Germline CDR1 and CDR2: MNHEY and SVGAGI. The CDR3 contains 15 residues. The V and J ends lost 7 bases and 2 bases respectively, with 15 bases between them.

This sequence joins TRBV7-9 and TRBJ2-1; D remains ambiguous. The CDR3 contains 13 residues. V lost 5 bases, J lost 7 bases, and 12 bases lay in between. In germline, CDR1 is SEHNR, CDR2 FQNEAQ (reference sequence). DNA for the CDR3: TGTGCCAGCAGCGCCGTCAGGCCTAATGAGCAGTTCTTC. Translation: CASSAVRPNEQFF.

The chain has TRBV6-1 and TRBJ1-3; perhaps TRBD1 as D (6 bases). Germline values: CDR1 MNHNS, CDR2 SASEGT. V was pared by 1 base and J by 7 bases, with 14 bases between. This CDR3 has 15 amino acids. CDR3 protein: CASSEEAGGWNTIYF. CDR3 DNA: TGTGCCAGCAGTGAAGAAGCGGGGGGCTGGAACACCATATATTTT.

V is TRBV6-5 and J is TRBJ2-5; D is perhaps TRBD2 (6 bases). This CDR3 spans 16 amino acids. Germline values: CDR1 MNHEY, CDR2 SVGAGI. V gave up 0 bases and J gave up 1 base, with 12 bases separating them. DNA of the CDR3: TGTGCCAGCAGTTACTCGAGTCTAGCGAGCCAAGAGACCCAGTACTTC. Its protein product is CASSYSSLASQETQYF.

The DNA for the CDR3 is TGCAGCGTTGTTCTAGCGGGACTTACCTACGAGCAGTACTTC. The encoded protein is CSVVLAGLTYEQYF. The chain links TRBV29-1 to TRBJ2-7; TRBD2 aligns across 9 bases. This CDR3 comprises 14 residues. CDR1 is SQVTM and CDR2 is ANQGSEA in the germline V gene. V was clipped by 4 bases and J by 2 bases; unmatched bases: 6.

This clone appeared a few times. V and J are TRBV4-2 and TRBJ2-7; D perhaps matches TRBD2 (5 bases). Germline lookup yields CDR1 LGHNA and CDR2 YNFKEQ. Trimming took 1 base from V and 8 from J, leaving 6 bases between them. The CDR3 sequence is 11 residues long. In DNA, the CDR3 is TGTGCCAGCAGCCAAGGGACTCAGCAGTACTTC. Translation gives CASSQGTQQYF.

The rearrangement uses TRBV21-1 and TRBJ2-7; TRBD1 was called by the table and not checked on the DNA. TRBV21-1 is a documented pseudogene. The CDR3 is 19 residues long. DNA for the CDR3: TGTGCCAGCAGCAAGAGGACAGGAGCATCGTGGAGGGCCTTCTACGAGCAGTACTTC. Encoded protein: CASSKRTGASWRAFYEQYF.

The genes are TRBV15 and TRBJ2-7; tentative D call: TRBD2 (5 bases). V dropped 0 bases and J dropped 0 bases, with 9 bases sitting between them. This CDR3 contains 15 residues. Germline V gene lookup returns CDR1 LNHNV and CDR2 YYDKDF (reference sequence). The CDR3 loop is CATSRDQGSSYEQYF. CDR3 DNA sequence: TGTGCCACCAGCAGAGATCAAGGGAGCTCCTACGAGCAGTACTTC.

The rearrangement joins TRBV15 to TRBJ2-1; D is possibly TRBD1 (6 bases). CDR1 LNHNV and CDR2 YYDKDF come from the germline V gene (reference sequence). This CDR3 spans 14 amino acids. Trimming removed 0 bases at V and 8 bases at J, with 11 bases between. CDR3 protein: CATSREGAPYEQFF. The CDR3 bases are TGTGCCACCAGCAGAGAGGGGGCCCCCTATGAGCAGTTCTTC.

V and J are TRBV6-6 and TRBJ1-2, with 10 positions matching TRBD1. CDR1 and CDR2 (germline): MNHNY, SVGAGI (reference sequence). V was pared by 6 bases and J by 6 bases, with 7 bases of the junction left unmatched. This CDR3 has 14 amino acids. The CDR3 bases are TGTGCCAGCAGAGGCCGCGGACAGGGGGATGGCTACACCTTC. Translation: CASRGRGQGDGYTF.

V usage is TRBV5-8 and J usage is TRBJ1-5, with 12 bases that match TRBD1. Trimming cost V 3 bases and J 1 base; bases outside gene matches: 8. This CDR3 region has 18 residues. Germline V lookup: CDR1 SGHTS, CDR2 YDEGEE. In nucleotides, the CDR3 is TGTGCCAGCAGCTCGTACCGGGACAGGGGGCAAAGCAATCAGCCCCAGCATTTT. Its protein is CASSSYRDRGQSNQPQHF. Together with reference TRBV5-8 and TRBJ1-5, the CDR3 gives the full variable domain: EAGVTQSPTHLIKTRGQQATLRCSPISGHTSVYWYQQALGLGLQFLLWYDEGEERNRGNFPPRFSGRQFPNYSSELNVNALELEDSALYLCASSSYRDRGQSNQPQHFGDGTRLSIL.

V usage is TRBV4-1 and J usage is TRBJ1-5; 7 nucleotides align to TRBD1. The CDR3 extends over 15 amino acids. Germline CDR1 reads MGHRA; CDR2 reads YSYEKL. V lost 3 bases to trimming and J lost 8 bases; unmatched junction nucleotides: 10. CDR3 in amino acids: CASSHPDRPGEPQHF. CDR3 nucleotides: TGCGCCAGCAGCCACCCGGACAGGCCGGGGGAGCCCCAGCATTTT.

The chain joins TRBV7-9 to TRBJ2-2; TRBD1 agrees at 7 bases. Trimming cost V 4 bases and J 1 base; bases outside gene matches: 9. The CDR3 runs 17 residues. Germline V gene lookup returns CDR1 SEHNR and CDR2 FQNEAQ (reference sequence). The CDR3: CASSSSRGSVNTGELFF. The CDR3 nucleotides read TGTGCCAGCAGCTCGAGCAGGGGGTCTGTGAACACCGGGGAGCTGTTTTTT.

This chain uses TRBV5-4 with TRBJ2-2; D is perhaps TRBD2 (5 bases). The CDR3 sequence is 15 residues long. V shed 2 bases and J shed 2 bases, with 10 bases lying between them. Germline CDR1 reads SGHNT; CDR2 reads YYREEE (reference sequence). In nucleotides, the CDR3 is TGTGCCAGCAGCTTAGCCGGGATCAACACCGGGGAGCTGTTTTTT. Translating it yields CASSLAGINTGELFF. Variable domain in full (rest from reference TRBV5-4 and TRBJ2-2): ETGVTQSPTHLIKTRGQQVTLRCSSQSGHNTVSWYQQALGQGPQFIFQYYREEENGRGNFPPRFSGLQFPNYSSELNVNALELDDSALYLCASSLAGINTGELFFGEGSRLTVL.

This chain joins TRBV4-1 and TRBJ2-3, with 7 bases matching TRBD2. The junction had 8 bases not matched to a gene; V was cut back by 0 bases and J by 2 bases. Germline CDR1 and CDR2: MGHRA and YSYEKL. The CDR3 length is 17 residues. CDR3 in DNA: TGCGCCAGCAGCCAAGACTGGGTGGGGGGGTACACAGATACGCAGTATTTT. Its translation is CASSQDWVGGYTDTQYF.

The genes are TRBV20-1 and TRBJ1-1, with D possibly matching TRBD1 (6 bases). V lost 4 bases and J lost 9, with 12 bases in between. Germline V lookup: CDR1 DFQATT, CDR2 SNEGSKA (reference sequence). The CDR3 contains 11 residues. CDR3 DNA sequence: TGCAGTGCTAAAGGGGGTGTTCAAGCTTTCTTT. Translating it yields CSAKGGVQAFF.

The V gene is TRBV5-1, the J gene TRBJ2-7; weak D call: TRBD2 (6 bases). V was clipped by 10 bases and J by 2 bases, with 16 bases between them. The CDR3 is 13 residues long. Germline V gene data show CDR1 as SGHRS and CDR2 as YFSETQ. In nucleotides, the CDR3 is TGCGCCGACAGAGTAGCGGACCCCTACGAGCAGTACTTC. This gives the protein CADRVADPYEQYF.

This chain joins TRBV29-1 and TRBJ2-5; D may be TRBD2 (5 bases). The germline V gene has CDR1 SQVTM and CDR2 ANQGSEA. Trimming removed 4 bases from V and 4 bases from J, with 13 bases in between. The CDR3 runs 13 residues. The CDR3: CSVAPSHGETQYF. Here the CDR3 DNA reads TGCAGCGTTGCCCCTAGCCATGGAGAGACCCAGTACTTC.

This chain uses TRBV30 with TRBJ1-5; 7 bases fit TRBD1. The CDR3 has 17 residues. The germline V gene encodes CDR1 GTSNPN and CDR2 SVGIG (reference sequence). J gave up 1 base and V 0 bases, and 9 bases lay outside the gene matches. In DNA, the CDR3 is TGTGCCTGGAGTGTAAGTAGAGGGGGCTGGAGCAATCAGCCCCAGCATTTT. The encoded protein is CAWSVSRGGWSNQPQHF.

CDR3 coding DNA: TGTGCCAGCAGCGCACGGGTAGGTGTGATAGCGGGAGCGAATGAGCAGTTCTTC. Protein sequence: CASSARVGVIAGANEQFF. The chain carries TRBV9 and TRBJ2-1, with 9 bases fitting TRBD2. The CDR3 runs 18 residues. Germline V CDR1 and CDR2: SGDLS, YYNGEE. V was clipped by 3 bases and J by 7 bases; unmatched bases: 17.

The chain uses TRBV4-2 and TRBJ2-7; possibly TRBD2 for D (5 bases). Trimming shortened V by 4 bases and J by 0 bases, and 10 bases separated the two germline ends. The germline CDR1 and CDR2 sequences are LGHNA and YNFKEQ. The CDR3 sequence is 14 residues long. The CDR3 protein is CASSLRGDSYEQYF. As DNA, the CDR3 is TGTGCCAGCAGCCTACGGGGTGACTCCTACGAGCAGTACTTC.

The rearrangement links TRBV4-3 to TRBJ2-3, with D tentatively TRBD2 (7 bases). Germline V gives CDR1 LGHNA, CDR2 YSLEER. Between the trimmed V and J ends, which lost 0 bases and 4 bases, there was a span of 29 bases. This CDR3 region has 21 residues. The CDR3 region has the DNA TGCGCCAGCAGCCAAGATAGGGCAGGGGAGGGAGGTGTGGGAATCGCAGATACGCAGTATTTT. Protein: CASSQDRAGEGGVGIADTQYF.

The chain employs TRBV10-3 and TRBJ2-7; TRBD2 might be the D (6 bases). The ends were cut back, 10 bases at V and 3 bases at J, with 13 bases in the middle. The CDR3 is 12 residues long. Germline lookup yields CDR1 ENHRY and CDR2 SYGVKD. CDR3 DNA: TGTGCCACAAGCTCGGGGGACTACGAGCAGTACTTC. Translated, it gives CATSSGDYEQYF.

The rearrangement links TRBV19 to TRBJ2-3; 8 positions match TRBD2. V shed 7 bases and J 4 bases; nucleotides not matched to a gene: 4. CDR1 is LNHDA, CDR2 SQIVND, per germline (reference sequence). This CDR3 is 13 amino acids long. In nucleotides, the CDR3 is TGTGCCAGTAAGACCGGGGGGGCAGATACGCAGTATTTT. Translation: CASKTGGADTQYF.

This chain connects TRBV5-8 to TRBJ2-3; no definite D call. With 4 bases removed from V and 5 bases from J, the gap between germline ends came to 11 bases. This CDR3 region has 13 residues. In germline, CDR1 is SGHTS, CDR2 YDEGEE. CDR3 DNA sequence: TGTGCCAGCAGCCCGTTGACTGTAGATACGCAGTATTTT. As protein: CASSPLTVDTQYF.

As DNA, the CDR3 is TGTGCCAGCTCCAGGGATAGCTCTGGAAACACCATATATTTT. Translated: CASSRDSSGNTIYF. This chain connects TRBV7-2 to TRBJ1-3; TRBD1 is a possible D gene (5 bases). Trimming shortened V by 8 bases and J by 0 bases, and 11 bases separated the two germline ends. The CDR3 runs 14 residues. Germline V gene lookup returns CDR1 SGHTA and CDR2 FQGNSA.

This rearrangement joins TRBV5-6 to TRBJ2-2; 9 bases map to TRBD2. Germline V CDR1 and CDR2: SGHDT, YYEEEE. CDR3 length: 16 residues. Losses at the gene ends were 4 bases for V and 1 base for J; bases not matched to a gene: 5. The CDR3 DNA follows: TGTGCCAGCAGCAGGGGACTAGCTGTGAACACCGGGGAGCTGTTTTTT. Translating gives CASSRGLAVNTGELFF.